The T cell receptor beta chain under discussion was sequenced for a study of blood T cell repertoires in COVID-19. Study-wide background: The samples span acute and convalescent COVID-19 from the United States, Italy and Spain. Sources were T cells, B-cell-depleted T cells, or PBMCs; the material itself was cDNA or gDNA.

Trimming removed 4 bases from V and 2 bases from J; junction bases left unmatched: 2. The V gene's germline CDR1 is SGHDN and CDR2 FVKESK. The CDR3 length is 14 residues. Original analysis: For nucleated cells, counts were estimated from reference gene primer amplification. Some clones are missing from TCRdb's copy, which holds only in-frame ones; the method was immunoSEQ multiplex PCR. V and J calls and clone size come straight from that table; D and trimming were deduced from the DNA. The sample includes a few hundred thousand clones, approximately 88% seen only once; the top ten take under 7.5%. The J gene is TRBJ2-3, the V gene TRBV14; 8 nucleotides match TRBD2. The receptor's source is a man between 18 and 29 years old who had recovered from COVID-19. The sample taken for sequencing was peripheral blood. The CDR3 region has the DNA TGTGCCAGCAGCCGCGGACTAGCCACAGATACGCAGTATTTT. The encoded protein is CASSRGLATDTQYF.